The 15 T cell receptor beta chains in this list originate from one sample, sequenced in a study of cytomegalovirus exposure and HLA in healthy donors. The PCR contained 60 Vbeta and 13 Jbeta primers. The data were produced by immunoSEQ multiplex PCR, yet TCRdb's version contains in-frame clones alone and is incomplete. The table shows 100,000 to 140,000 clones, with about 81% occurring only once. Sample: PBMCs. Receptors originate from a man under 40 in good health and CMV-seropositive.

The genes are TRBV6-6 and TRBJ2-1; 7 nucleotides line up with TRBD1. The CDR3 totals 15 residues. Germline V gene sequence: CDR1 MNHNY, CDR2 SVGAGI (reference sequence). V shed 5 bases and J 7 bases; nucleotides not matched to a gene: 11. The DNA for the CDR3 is TGTGCCAGCAGTGTCCCCCAGGGGGTGAGGAATGAGCAGTTCTTC. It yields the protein CASSVPQGVRNEQFF.

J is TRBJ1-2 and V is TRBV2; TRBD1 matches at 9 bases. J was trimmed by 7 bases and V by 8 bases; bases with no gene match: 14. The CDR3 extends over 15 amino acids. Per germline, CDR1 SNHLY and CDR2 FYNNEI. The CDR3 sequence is CASVSTGGANLGYTF. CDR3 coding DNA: TGTGCCAGCGTAAGCACAGGGGGCGCAAACCTTGGCTACACCTTC.

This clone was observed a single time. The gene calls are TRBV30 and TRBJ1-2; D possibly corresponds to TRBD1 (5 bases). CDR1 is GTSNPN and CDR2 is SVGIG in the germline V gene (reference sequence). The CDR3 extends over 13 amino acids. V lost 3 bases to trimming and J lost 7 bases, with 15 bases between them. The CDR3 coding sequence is TGTGCCTGGAGGGTCTGGGGGAGGAGTGGCTACACCTTC. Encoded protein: CAWRVWGRSGYTF.

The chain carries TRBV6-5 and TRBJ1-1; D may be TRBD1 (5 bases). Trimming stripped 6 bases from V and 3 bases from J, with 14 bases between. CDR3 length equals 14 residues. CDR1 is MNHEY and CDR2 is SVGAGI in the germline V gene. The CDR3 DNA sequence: TGTGCCAGCAGAGGCCTGGGGGAGGACACTGAAGCTTTCTTT. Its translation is CASRGLGEDTEAFF.

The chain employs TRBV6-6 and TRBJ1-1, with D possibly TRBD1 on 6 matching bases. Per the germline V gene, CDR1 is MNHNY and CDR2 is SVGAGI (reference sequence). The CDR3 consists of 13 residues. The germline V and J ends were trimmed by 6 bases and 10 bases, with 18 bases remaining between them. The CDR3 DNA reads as TGTGCCAGCAGCACCTTGGGGGCGCGGAGAGCTTTCTTT. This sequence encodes CASSTLGARRAFF.

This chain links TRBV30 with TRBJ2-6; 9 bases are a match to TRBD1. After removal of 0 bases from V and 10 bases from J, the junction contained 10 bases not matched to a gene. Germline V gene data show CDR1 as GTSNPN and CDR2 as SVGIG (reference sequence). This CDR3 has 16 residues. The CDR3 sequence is CAWSVSHGTGTNVLTF. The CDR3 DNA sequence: TGTGCCTGGAGTGTAAGCCACGGGACAGGGACTAACGTCCTGACTTTC.

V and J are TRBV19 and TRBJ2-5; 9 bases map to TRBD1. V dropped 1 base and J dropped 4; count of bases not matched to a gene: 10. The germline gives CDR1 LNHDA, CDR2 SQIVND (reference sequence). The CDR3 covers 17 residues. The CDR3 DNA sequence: TGTGCCAGTAGTATAGGGGGGACAGGGAGATCAAGAGAGACCCAGTACTTC. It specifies CASSIGGTGRSRETQYF.

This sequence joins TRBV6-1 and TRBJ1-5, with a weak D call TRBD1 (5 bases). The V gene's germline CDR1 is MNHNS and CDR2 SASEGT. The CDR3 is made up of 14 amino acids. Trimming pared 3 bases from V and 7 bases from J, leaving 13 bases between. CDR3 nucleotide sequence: TGTGCCAGCAGTGATGGGCAGGGAAGCCAGCCCCAGCATTTT. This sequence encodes CASSDGQGSQPQHF.

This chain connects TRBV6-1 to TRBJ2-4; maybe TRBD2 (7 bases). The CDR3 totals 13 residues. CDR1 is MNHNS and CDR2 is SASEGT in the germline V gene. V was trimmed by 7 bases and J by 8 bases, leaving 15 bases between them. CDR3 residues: CASIGGAPYIQYF. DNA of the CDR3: TGTGCCAGCATAGGGGGGGCACCCTACATTCAGTACTTC.

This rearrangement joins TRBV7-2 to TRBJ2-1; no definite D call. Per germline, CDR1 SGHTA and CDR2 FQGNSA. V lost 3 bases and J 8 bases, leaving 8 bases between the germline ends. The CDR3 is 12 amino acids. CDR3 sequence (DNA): TGTGCCAGCAGCTTTCTTCGCGATGAGCAGTTCTTC. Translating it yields CASSFLRDEQFF.

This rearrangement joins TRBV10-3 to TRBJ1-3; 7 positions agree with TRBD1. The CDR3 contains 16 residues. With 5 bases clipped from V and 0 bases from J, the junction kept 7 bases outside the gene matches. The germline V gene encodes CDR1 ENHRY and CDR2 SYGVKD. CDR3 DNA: TGTGCCATCAGTACCCACAGGGGAAACTCTGGAAACACCATATATTTT. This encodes CAISTHRGNSGNTIYF.

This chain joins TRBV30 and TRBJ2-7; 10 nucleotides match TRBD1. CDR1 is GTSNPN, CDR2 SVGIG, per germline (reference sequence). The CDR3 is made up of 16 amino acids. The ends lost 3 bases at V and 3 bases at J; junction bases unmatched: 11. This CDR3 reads CAWSDRRDRGHYEQYF. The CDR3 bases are TGTGCCTGGAGCGACCGCCGGGACAGGGGACACTACGAGCAGTACTTC.

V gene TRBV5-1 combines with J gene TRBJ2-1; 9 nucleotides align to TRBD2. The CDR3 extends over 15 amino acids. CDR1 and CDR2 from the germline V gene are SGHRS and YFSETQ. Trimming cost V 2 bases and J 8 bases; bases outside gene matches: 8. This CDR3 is CASSLYSGGGDEQFF. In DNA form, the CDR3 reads TGCGCCAGCAGCTTATATAGCGGGGGCGGGGATGAGCAGTTCTTC.

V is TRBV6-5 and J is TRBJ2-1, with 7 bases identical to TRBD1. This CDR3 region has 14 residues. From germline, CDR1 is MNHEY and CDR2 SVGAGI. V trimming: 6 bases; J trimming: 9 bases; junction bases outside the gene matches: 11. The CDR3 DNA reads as TGTGCCAGCAGCCGGGAACAGGGGTCGGGTGAGCAGTTCTTC. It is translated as CASSREQGSGEQFF.

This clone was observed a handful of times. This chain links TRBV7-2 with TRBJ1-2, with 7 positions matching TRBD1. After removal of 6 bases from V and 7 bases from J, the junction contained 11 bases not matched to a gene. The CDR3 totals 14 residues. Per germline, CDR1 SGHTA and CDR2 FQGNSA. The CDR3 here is CASSIRWTGAGYTF. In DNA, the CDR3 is TGTGCCAGCAGTATACGCTGGACAGGAGCTGGCTACACCTTC.